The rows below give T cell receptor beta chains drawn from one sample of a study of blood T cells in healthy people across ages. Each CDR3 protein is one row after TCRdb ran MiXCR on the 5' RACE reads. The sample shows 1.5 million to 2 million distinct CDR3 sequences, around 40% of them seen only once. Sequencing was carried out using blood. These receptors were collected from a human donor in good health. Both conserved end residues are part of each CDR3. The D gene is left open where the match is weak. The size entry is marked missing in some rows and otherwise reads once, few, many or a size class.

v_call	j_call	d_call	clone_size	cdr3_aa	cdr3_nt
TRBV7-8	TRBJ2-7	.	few	CAGSLQGYEQYF	TGTGCCGGCAGCTTGCAGGGTTACGAGCAGTACTTC
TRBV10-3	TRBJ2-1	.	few	CAISLEGNEQFF	TGTGCCATCAGCTTAGAGGGGAATGAGCAGTTCTTC
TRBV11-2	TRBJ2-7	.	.	CASTSRDDSYEQYF	TGTGCCAGCACCTCAAGGGACGACTCCTACGAGCAGTACTTC
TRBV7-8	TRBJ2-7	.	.	CASSPDPQQGCEQYF	TGTGCCAGCAGCCCGGACCCCCAACAGGGCTGCGAGCAGTACTTC
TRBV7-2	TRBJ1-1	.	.	CASSLGPYSSTEAFF	TGTGCCAGCAGCTTAGGTCCATACTCGAGCACTGAAGCTTTCTTT
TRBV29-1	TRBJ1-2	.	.	CSVGETGSGGYTF	TGCAGCGTTGGGGAGACAGGTTCGGGGGGCTACACCTTC
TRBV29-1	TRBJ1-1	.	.	CSAEIVPVNTEAFF	TGCAGCGCTGAAATCGTCCCAGTGAACACTGAAGCTTTCTTT
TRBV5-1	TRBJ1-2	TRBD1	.	CASSPTGGVHYGYTF	TGCGCCAGCAGCCCGACAGGGGGAGTACACTATGGCTACACCTTC
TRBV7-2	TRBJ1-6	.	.	CASSGGGAGIRWGSPLHF	TGTGCCAGCAGCGGCGGGGGCGCCGGGATTAGATGGGGATCACCCCTCCACTTT
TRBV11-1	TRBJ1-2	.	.	CASSSGTYGHTF	TGTGCCAGCAGCTCCGGTACCTATGGCCACACCTTC
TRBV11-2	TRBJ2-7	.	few	CASSLGPQTAEWKQYF	TGTGCCAGCAGCTTAGGGCCCCAGACCGCTGAATGGAAGCAGTACTTC
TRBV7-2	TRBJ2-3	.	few	CASSFKGASTDTQYF	TGTGCCAGCAGCTTTAAAGGGGCGAGCACAGATACGCAGTATTTT
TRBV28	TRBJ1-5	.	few	CASSLYDRRYQPQHF	TGTGCCAGCAGTTTATATGACAGACGGTATCAGCCCCAGCATTTT
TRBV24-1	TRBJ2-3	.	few	CATSDLQAGRTDTQYF	TGTGCCACCAGTGATTTGCAGGCGGGGCGCACAGATACGCAGTATTTT
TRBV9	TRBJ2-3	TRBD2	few	CASSPRLAGYSTDTQYF	TGTGCCAGCAGCCCCAGACTAGCGGGGTACAGCACAGATACGCAGTATTTT
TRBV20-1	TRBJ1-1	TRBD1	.	CSARDSGTVNTEAFF	TGCAGTGCTAGAGACTCCGGGACAGTGAACACTGAAGCTTTCTTT
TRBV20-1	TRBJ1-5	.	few	CSARDLKQVFYSNQPQHF	TGCAGTGCTAGAGATCTAAAACAGGTGTTTTATAGCAATCAGCCCCAGCATTTT
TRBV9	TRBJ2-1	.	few	CASSVRGGPGNEQFF	TGTGCCAGCAGCGTAAGGGGGGGGCCAGGGAATGAGCAGTTCTTC
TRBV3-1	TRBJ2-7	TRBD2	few	CASSQDRGLAGEQYF	TGTGCCAGCAGCCAAGATCGTGGACTAGCGGGAGAGCAGTACTTC
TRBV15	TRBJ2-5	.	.	CATRQHPQETQYF	TGTGCCACCAGGCAACACCCCCAGGAGACCCAGTACTTC
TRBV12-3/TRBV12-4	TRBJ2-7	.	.	CASSAPQIEQYF	TGTGCCAGCAGTGCACCCCAGATCGAGCAGTACTTC
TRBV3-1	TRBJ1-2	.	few	CASSQEGHVSYGYTF	TGTGCCAGCAGCCAAGAGGGGCACGTCTCCTATGGCTACACCTTC
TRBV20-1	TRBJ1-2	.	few	CSARGAPFNPGGYTF	TGCAGTGCTAGGGGGGCCCCCTTCAACCCAGGAGGCTACACCTTC
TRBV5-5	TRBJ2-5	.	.	CASSWGPLKETQYF	TGTGCCAGCAGCTGGGGACCCCTCAAAGAGACCCAGTACTTC
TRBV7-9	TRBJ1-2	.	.	CASSPDRDNYDYTF	TGTGCCAGCAGCCCGGACAGAGATAACTATGACTACACCTTC
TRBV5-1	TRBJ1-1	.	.	CASRQGDLNTEAFF	TGCGCCAGCAGGCAGGGAGATTTGAACACTGAAGCTTTCTTT
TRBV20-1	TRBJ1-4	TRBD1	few	CSADHRGNEKLFF	TGCAGTGCTGACCACAGGGGGAATGAAAAACTGTTTTTT
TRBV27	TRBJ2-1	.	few	CASRENNEQFF	TGTGCCAGCAGGGAAAACAATGAGCAGTTCTTC